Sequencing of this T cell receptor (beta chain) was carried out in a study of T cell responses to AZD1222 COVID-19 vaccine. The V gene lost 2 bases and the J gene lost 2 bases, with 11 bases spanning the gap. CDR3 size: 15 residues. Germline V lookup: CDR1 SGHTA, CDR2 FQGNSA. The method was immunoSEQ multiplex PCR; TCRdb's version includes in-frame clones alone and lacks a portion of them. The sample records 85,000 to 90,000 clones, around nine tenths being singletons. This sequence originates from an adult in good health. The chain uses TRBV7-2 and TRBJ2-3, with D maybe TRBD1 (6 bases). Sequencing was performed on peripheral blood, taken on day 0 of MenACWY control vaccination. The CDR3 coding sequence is TGTGCCAGCAGCTTAACAGGGACCCACACAGATACGCAGTATTTT. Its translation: CASSLTGTHTDTQYF.